One T cell receptor (beta chain) is described in this entry. Under the authors' procedure: Quantification of nucleated cells was approximated via reference gene primer amplification. Here immunoSEQ multiplex PCR was the method, and the copy in TCRdb shows in-frame clones only, minus some. V, J and clone size reflect that table, while D and trimming were determined from the DNA. The sample consists of over 55,000 clones, roughly 86% of them appearing once. The CDR3 spans 15 residues. Germline V gives CDR1 SGDLS, CDR2 YYNGEE. V lost 4 bases and J 5 bases, leaving 16 bases between the germline ends. These data are taken from a study of blood T cell repertoires in COVID-19. Overall study context: The United States, Italy and Spain supplied acute and convalescent COVID-19 samples. Sample material is recorded as cDNA or gDNA derived from T cells, B-cell-depleted T cells, or PBMCs.

The TCR originated in a human donor with active COVID-19. The donor label of this sample is uncertain. Sequenced material: peripheral blood. The rearrangement joins TRBV9 to TRBJ2-1; a possible D gene is TRBD1 (5 bases). The DNA for the CDR3 is TGTGCCAGCAGCACCCGCCTGGGGCAGAACAATGAGCAGTTCTTC. This codes for CASSTRLGQNNEQFF.